The rows below give T cell receptor beta chains drawn from one sample of a study of blood T cells in healthy people across ages. TCRdb fed the 5' RACE reads into MiXCR, producing one record per CDR3 protein. The sample contains fewer than 800,000 distinct CDR3 sequences, around 25% of which appear only once. The same specimen was also included in a second study, on T cells of mothers and their children.

The sequencing sample was made of blood. These receptor sequences come from a boy between 10 and 17 years old in good health. CDR3s include the opening cysteine and the closing phenylalanine or tryptophan. D genes are given only for firm matches. Where a row states a size, it is once, few, many or the class of an expanded clone; other rows omit it.

d_gene	j_gene	abundance	v_gene	CDR3aa	CDR3nt
-	TRBJ1-1	-	TRBV5-1	CASRTLTDDNEAFF	TGCGCCAGCAGGACCCTGACGGACGACAATGAAGCTTTCTTT
-	TRBJ2-1	-	TRBV29-1	CSALSSSYNEQFF	TGCAGCGCCTTGTCCAGCTCCTACAATGAGCAGTTCTTC
-	TRBJ2-1	-	TRBV4-3	CASSQDLRGARNEQFF	TGCGCCAGCAGCCAAGATCTACGGGGGGCTCGGAATGAGCAGTTCTTC
-	TRBJ2-2	-	TRBV20-1	CSARAEGTGELFF	TGCAGTGCTCGGGCAGAGGGCACCGGGGAGCTGTTTTTT
TRBD1	TRBJ2-1	-	TRBV6-2/TRBV6-3	CASSKDRFNEQFF	TGTGCCAGCAGCAAGGACAGGTTCAATGAGCAGTTCTTC
-	TRBJ2-3	-	TRBV9	CASSSRQGGGTDTQYF	TGTGCCAGCAGCTCTCGACAGGGCGGGGGCACAGATACGCAGTATTTT
-	TRBJ2-7	-	TRBV12-3/TRBV12-4	CASSFGLLYEQYF	TGTGCCAGCAGTTTCGGACTCCTCTACGAGCAGTACTTC
-	TRBJ1-6	few	TRBV4-1	CASSLQGPYSPLHF	TGCGCCAGCAGCCTTCAGGGTCCGTATTCACCCCTCCACTTT
-	TRBJ2-1	-	TRBV2	CASANFGAPSYNEQFF	TGTGCCAGCGCGAACTTTGGGGCCCCCTCCTACAATGAGCAGTTCTTC
TRBD1	TRBJ1-1	-	TRBV6-2/TRBV6-3	CASSSLPATGEAFF	TGTGCCAGCAGTTCTTTACCGGCGACAGGGGAAGCTTTCTTT
-	TRBJ2-7	few	TRBV20-1	CSARAGFSEQYF	TGCAGTGCTAGAGCCGGGTTTAGCGAGCAGTACTTC
-	TRBJ2-1	-	TRBV28	CASSRDLTSYNEQFF	TGTGCCAGCTCTCGGGATCTAACCTCCTACAATGAGCAGTTCTTC
TRBD2	TRBJ2-5	-	TRBV5-1	CASSRIAGETQYF	TGCGCCAGCAGCCGAATAGCGGGCGAGACCCAGTACTTC
TRBD1	TRBJ2-5	-	TRBV11-2	CASSLAPTGGQETQYF	TGTGCCAGCAGCTTAGCCCCAACAGGGGGCCAAGAGACCCAGTACTTC
-	TRBJ2-5	-	TRBV14	CASSQVLGGTSLFF	TGTGCCAGCAGCCAAGTGTTAGGTGGGACAAGTCTGTTCTTC
TRBD2	TRBJ2-7	-	TRBV29-1	CSVETGLAGDEQYF	TGCAGCGTTGAAACTGGACTAGCGGGAGACGAGCAGTACTTC
TRBD2	TRBJ2-1	few	TRBV12-3/TRBV12-4	CASSPGGTSGKTYNEQFF	TGTGCCAGCAGTCCCGGAGGGACTAGCGGGAAGACCTACAATGAGCAGTTCTTC
-	TRBJ2-3	-	TRBV4-3	CASSRQQGLTDTQYF	TGCGCCAGCAGCCGGCAACAGGGCCTTACAGATACGCAGTATTTT
TRBD1	TRBJ1-1	few	TRBV5-1	CASSFTPDRSEAFF	TGCGCCAGCAGCTTTACCCCGGACAGGAGTGAAGCTTTCTTT
-	TRBJ1-6	-	TRBV3-1	CASSQDNPTVGSPLHF	TGTGCCAGCAGCCAAGACAACCCAACGGTGGGCTCACCCCTCCACTTT
-	TRBJ2-5	-	TRBV10-2	CASSEWEGGPQETQYF	TGCGCCAGCAGTGAGTGGGAAGGGGGTCCTCAAGAGACCCAGTACTTC
TRBD2	TRBJ2-3	few	TRBV28	CASSSWTSGSGTDTQYF	TGTGCCAGCAGTTCCTGGACTAGCGGGAGTGGCACAGATACGCAGTATTTT
TRBD2	TRBJ2-5	few	TRBV5-1	CASSSGASGGGETQYF	TGCGCCAGCAGCAGTGGGGCTAGCGGCGGCGGGGAGACCCAGTACTTC
-	TRBJ1-4	-	TRBV7-9	CASSKTDFNEKLFF	TGTGCCAGCAGCAAGACGGATTTCAATGAAAAACTGTTTTTT
-	TRBJ2-5	once	TRBV14	CASSQRGRETQYF	TGTGCCAGCAGCCAACGGGGTCGCGAGACCCAGTACTTC
-	TRBJ2-7	-	TRBV10-3	CAISEMGLPYEQYF	TGTGCCATCAGTGAGATGGGACTCCCATACGAGCAGTACTTC
-	TRBJ1-5	-	TRBV19	CASSPSPGTQPQHF	TGTGCCAGTAGTCCCAGCCCAGGGACTCAGCCCCAGCATTTT
-	TRBJ1-2	few	TRBV12-3/TRBV12-4	CASSFRLNYGYTF	TGTGCCAGCAGTTTTCGGTTAAACTATGGCTACACCTTC
-	TRBJ2-5	-	TRBV6-6	CASSLPSETETQYF	TGTGCCAGCAGCCTACCCTCCGAGACAGAGACCCAGTACTTC
-	TRBJ1-6	-	TRBV7-6	CASSLAVDQLNSPLHF	TGTGCCAGCAGCTTAGCCGTGGATCAGCTTAATTCACCCCTCCACTTT
TRBD1	TRBJ2-7	-	TRBV29-1	CSVENRGSSPTEQYF	TGCAGCGTTGAAAACAGGGGGTCTTCCCCAACCGAGCAGTACTTC
-	TRBJ2-4	few	TRBV27	CASSLSSLNIQYF	TGTGCCAGCAGTTTGAGTAGTCTGAACATTCAGTACTTC
TRBD1	TRBJ2-7	-	TRBV20-1	CSAASTGTHYEQYF	TGCAGTGCCGCCTCGACAGGGACCCACTACGAGCAGTACTTC
-	TRBJ2-4	few	TRBV7-9	CASSLVTGSKNIQYF	TGTGCCAGCAGCTTAGTTACGGGCAGCAAAAACATTCAGTACTTC
-	TRBJ2-7	few	TRBV5-1	CASSSLPESYEQYF	TGCGCCAGCAGCTCCCTTCCCGAGTCATACGAGCAGTACTTC
-	TRBJ1-2	-	TRBV29-1	CSVGGTYGYTF	TGCAGCGTTGGAGGGACCTATGGCTACACCTTC
-	TRBJ2-4	-	TRBV12-3/TRBV12-4	CAAGLPGAKNIQYF	TGTGCCGCAGGTCTACCCGGGGCCAAAAACATTCAGTACTTC
TRBD1	TRBJ2-1	-	TRBV6-5	CASSPLTGGDEQFF	TGTGCCAGCAGTCCCCTGACAGGGGGCGATGAGCAGTTCTTC
TRBD1	TRBJ2-3	-	TRBV5-1	CASSPLGQAVADTQYF	TGCGCCAGCAGCCCGTTGGGACAGGCGGTCGCAGATACGCAGTATTTT
TRBD1	TRBJ2-2	-	TRBV2	CASLPHRGPTGELFF	TGTGCCAGCCTGCCTCACAGGGGGCCCACCGGGGAGCTGTTTTTT
TRBD2	TRBJ2-2	few	TRBV7-2	CASSLVAAGAWTGELFF	TGTGCCAGCAGCTTAGTGGCAGCGGGAGCATGGACCGGGGAGCTGTTTTTT
-	TRBJ2-2	-	TRBV9	CASSVEYSRMRGDDNTGELFF	TGTGCCAGCAGCGTAGAATATTCCCGGATGAGAGGGGACGATAACACCGGGGAGCTGTTTTTT
TRBD1	TRBJ1-1	few	TRBV29-1	CSGGDRTNTEAFF	TGCAGCGGGGGGGACAGAACGAACACTGAAGCTTTCTTT
-	TRBJ2-1	-	TRBV7-6	CASSSPGRRGSEQFF	TGTGCCAGCAGCTCCCCGGGGAGAAGGGGATCTGAGCAGTTCTTC
TRBD1	TRBJ2-3	-	TRBV29-1	CSVRGQYTDTQYF	TGCAGCGTTAGGGGACAGTACACAGATACGCAGTATTTT
-	TRBJ1-2	-	TRBV4-1	CASSQEGVTYGYTF	TGCGCCAGCAGCCAAGAGGGGGTAACCTATGGCTACACCTTC
TRBD2	TRBJ2-5	few	TRBV11-2	CASSSPNGGTSGWGETQYF	TGTGCCAGCAGCTCCCCAAACGGGGGGACTAGCGGGTGGGGGGAGACCCAGTACTTC
TRBD2	TRBJ2-1	few	TRBV28	CASRGLAGGASYNEQFF	TGTGCCAGCAGGGGACTAGCGGGAGGTGCCTCCTACAATGAGCAGTTCTTC
-	TRBJ1-4	few	TRBV28	CASSITTGSEKLFF	TGTGCCAGCAGTATCACGACAGGATCGGAAAAACTGTTTTTT
-	TRBJ2-5	few	TRBV5-1	CASSLVFADQETQYF	TGCGCCAGCAGCTTGGTTTTCGCGGATCAAGAGACCCAGTACTTC